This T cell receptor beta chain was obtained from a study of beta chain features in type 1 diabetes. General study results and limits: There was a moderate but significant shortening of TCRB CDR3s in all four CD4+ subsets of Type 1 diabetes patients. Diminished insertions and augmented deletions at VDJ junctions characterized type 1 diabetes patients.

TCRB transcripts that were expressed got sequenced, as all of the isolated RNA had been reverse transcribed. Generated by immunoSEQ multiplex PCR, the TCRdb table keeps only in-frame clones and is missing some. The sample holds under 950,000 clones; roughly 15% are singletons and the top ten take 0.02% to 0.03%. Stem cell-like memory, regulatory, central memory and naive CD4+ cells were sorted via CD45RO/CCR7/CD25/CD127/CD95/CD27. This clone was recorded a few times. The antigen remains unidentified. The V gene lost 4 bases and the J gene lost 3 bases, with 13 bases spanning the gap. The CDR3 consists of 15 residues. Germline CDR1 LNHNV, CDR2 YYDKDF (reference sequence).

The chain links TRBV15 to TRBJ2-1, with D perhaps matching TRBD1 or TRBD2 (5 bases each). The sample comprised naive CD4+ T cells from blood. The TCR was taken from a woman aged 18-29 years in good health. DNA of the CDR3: TGTGCCACCAGCACACCCGGGACGGACTACAATGAGCAGTTCTTC. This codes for CATSTPGTDYNEQFF. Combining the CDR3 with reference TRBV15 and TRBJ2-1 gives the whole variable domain DAMVIQNPRYQVTQFGKPVTLSCSQTLNHNVMYWYQQKSSQAPKLLFHYYDKDFNNEADTPDNFQSRRPNTSFCFLDIRSPGLGDTAMYLCATSTPGTDYNEQFFGPGTRLTVL.